Sequencing of this T cell receptor beta chain was carried out in a study of identifying expanded T cells in peripheral blood. Data came from immunoSEQ multiplex PCR; TCRdb stores just in-frame clones and leaves some out. The data contain some 75,000 clones, 90% of them singletons. During the collection period, no donor immune events like infections were recorded. This clone was seen once. The antigen is unknown. The V gene's germline CDR1 is SNHLY and CDR2 FYNNEI. This CDR3 spans 13 amino acids. V gave up 6 bases and J gave up 2 bases; unmatched junction bases: 0. The study, taken as a whole, reports: About 1.2 clones differed between technical replicates, versus roughly 16 and 20 over time. Variance in clone template counts between approximately two-week samples significantly increased with total template count across all healthy donors.

Material: blood. This receptor was identified in a person aged 18 to 75 in good health. This sequence joins TRBV2 and TRBJ1-5, with 8 bases that match TRBD1. In nucleotides, the CDR3 is TGTGCCAGCAGGGGACAGGGCAATCAGCCCCAGCATTTT. As protein: CASRGQGNQPQHF.